Below are 21 T cell receptor beta chains sequenced from a single sample in a study of OX40 agonist ivuxolimab in advanced cancers. Using immunoSEQ multiplex PCR, the repertoire was profiled, and TCRdb retains in-frame clones only, with some absent. The repertoire holds under 90,000 clones, with 90% as singletons. Material: CD4+ or CD8+ T cells sorted from blood, obtained in a trial of the OX40 agonist ivuxolimab. The source of these receptors is an adult with an advanced solid tumor such as melanoma, head and neck, liver or kidney cancer.

The chain joins TRBV7-2 to TRBJ2-5, with 11 bases identical to TRBD2. This CDR3 contains 15 residues. V gave up 5 bases and J gave up 5 bases; unmatched junction bases: 7. Germline V gene sequence: CDR1 SGHTA, CDR2 FQGNSA. CDR3 residues: CASSLLAGGPETQYF. In DNA form, the CDR3 reads TGTGCCAGCAGCCTATTAGCGGGGGGGCCGGAGACCCAGTACTTC.

The gene calls are TRBV2 and TRBJ1-5; 7 bases align to TRBD1. Germline V gene data show CDR1 as SNHLY and CDR2 as FYNNEI. The junction had 11 bases not matched to a gene; V was cut back by 2 bases and J by 4 bases. The length of the CDR3 is 17 residues. The DNA for the CDR3 is TGTGCCAGCAGTGAATATAGGGGGACAGACAGGAATCAGCCCCAGCATTTT. As protein: CASSEYRGTDRNQPQHF. Looking up the rest from reference TRBV2 and TRBJ1-5 gives the full variable domain: EPEVTQTPSHQVTQMGQEVILRCVPISNHLYFYWYRQILGQKVEFLVSFYNNEISEKSEIFDDQFSVERPDGSNFTLKIRSTKLEDSAMYFCASSEYRGTDRNQPQHFGDGTRLSIL.

The chain joins TRBV19 to TRBJ2-4, with D perhaps TRBD2 (6 bases). The CDR3 extends over 17 amino acids. The V end was cut by 0 bases, the J end by 0 bases, with 12 bases between. Germline CDR1 and CDR2: LNHDA and SQIVND (reference sequence). The CDR3 bases are TGTGCCAGTAGTATAGACGGGACTCCGCAAGCCAAAAACATTCAGTACTTC. Protein product: CASSIDGTPQAKNIQYF. Full variable domain (outside the CDR3, taken from reference TRBV19 and TRBJ2-4): DGGITQSPKYLFRKEGQNVTLSCEQNLNHDAMYWYRQDPGQGLRLIYYSQIVNDFQKGDIAEGYSVSREKKESFPLTVTSAQKNPTAFYLCASSIDGTPQAKNIQYFGAGTRLSVL.

The J gene is TRBJ1-2, the V gene TRBV28; unclear D gene. There are 14 residues in the CDR3. Germline V gene lookup returns CDR1 MDHEN and CDR2 SYDVKM. Trimming left V 5 bases short and J 1 base short, with 11 bases between. CDR3 nucleotides: TGTGCCAGCAGTCGACCGACGGGTAACTATGGCTACACCTTC. It yields the protein CASSRPTGNYGYTF.

The genes are TRBV19 and TRBJ1-2; TRBD1 matches at 12 bases. The V and J ends lost 2 bases and 7 bases, in that order; junction bases with no gene match: 5. Germline-derived CDR1 and CDR2 are LNHDA and SQIVND (reference sequence). This CDR3 has 15 amino acids. CDR3 protein: CASSIPGTGGCGYTF. CDR3 coding DNA: TGTGCCAGTAGTATACCCGGGACAGGGGGCTGTGGCTACACCTTC. The entire variable domain, with the rest obtained from reference TRBV19 and TRBJ1-2, is as follows: DGGITQSPKYLFRKEGQNVTLSCEQNLNHDAMYWYRQDPGQGLRLIYYSQIVNDFQKGDIAEGYSVSREKKESFPLTVTSAQKNPTAFYLCASSIPGTGGCGYTFGSGTRLTVV.

The gene calls are TRBV4-1 and TRBJ2-7; 11 bases are a match to TRBD2. CDR1 MGHRA and CDR2 YSYEKL come from the germline V gene. After removal of 1 base from V and 2 bases from J, the junction contained 13 bases not matched to a gene. The CDR3 extends over 19 amino acids. CDR3 residues: CASSQGEFFSGGETYEQYF. The CDR3 DNA reads as TGCGCCAGCAGCCAAGGGGAATTTTTTAGCGGGGGGGAAACCTACGAGCAGTACTTC.

The CDR3 DNA follows: TGTGCCAGCAGCCGACAGGGGAACTATGGCTACACCTTC. This translates into CASSRQGNYGYTF. The chain combines TRBV25-1 with TRBJ1-2, with TRBD1 matching over 8 bases. Looked up from germline, CDR1 is MGHDK and CDR2 is SYGVNS. The CDR3 is 13 residues long. V lost 6 bases and J lost 2; bases outside the gene matches: 2.

V usage is TRBV5-6 and J usage is TRBJ1-4; D is unclear. This CDR3 has 14 residues. V was trimmed by 1 base and J by 0 bases, leaving 4 bases between them. Germline values: CDR1 SGHDT, CDR2 YYEEEE. The CDR3 region has the DNA TGTGCCAGCAGCTTGCCAGCAACTAATGAAAAACTGTTTTTT. Protein: CASSLPATNEKLFF.

This rearrangement joins TRBV9 to TRBJ2-3; no clear D. V was trimmed by 0 bases and J by 0 bases, leaving 8 bases between them. This CDR3 comprises 15 residues. The germline V gene has CDR1 SGDLS and CDR2 YYNGEE. CDR3: CASSVVSLSTDTQYF. DNA for the CDR3: TGTGCCAGCAGCGTAGTTAGCCTTAGCACAGATACGCAGTATTTT.

This clone was seen once. This chain links TRBV6-1 with TRBJ2-4; D is perhaps TRBD2 (5 bases). From germline, CDR1 is MNHNS and CDR2 SASEGT. This CDR3 comprises 14 residues. V lost 7 bases, J lost 7 bases, and 17 bases lay in between. This CDR3 is CASTPGFWENIQYF. CDR3 sequence (DNA): TGTGCCAGCACCCCCGGTTTTTGGGAGAACATTCAGTACTTC.

V is TRBV2 and J is TRBJ2-5; 15 nucleotides align to TRBD2. CDR1 is SNHLY and CDR2 is FYNNEI in the germline V gene. V lost 7 bases to trimming and J lost 7 bases; unmatched junction nucleotides: 10. The CDR3 length is 16 residues. CDR3 sequence (DNA): TGTGCCAGCACCAGGACTAGCGGGAGGGCCGAGGGGACCCAGTACTTC. Translated: CASTRTSGRAEGTQYF.

J is TRBJ1-5 and V is TRBV18, with D possibly TRBD1 on 5 matching bases. The CDR3 has 14 amino acids. V was trimmed by 4 bases and J by 1 base, leaving 8 bases between them. Germline V gene lookup returns CDR1 KGHSH and CDR2 LQKENI. The CDR3 DNA sequence: TGTGCCAGCTCACTCGAGGGGAGCAATCAGCCCCAGCATTTT. Protein sequence: CASSLEGSNQPQHF.

The J gene is TRBJ2-6, the V gene TRBV11-3; D call uncertain. CDR1 is SGHNT and CDR2 is YENEEA in the germline V gene. This CDR3 is built from 17 residues. V shed 3 bases and J shed 0 bases, with 12 bases lying between them. The CDR3 DNA is TGTGCCAGCAGCTTTGAGAGAACATCCTCTGGGGCCAACGTCCTGACTTTC. This encodes CASSFERTSSGANVLTF.

CDR3 DNA: TGCACCAGCAGCCAAGGCTCCCCCGGGCCCGGACTCCACGAGACCCAGTACTTC. It codes for CTSSQGSPGPGLHETQYF. The rearrangement links TRBV1 to TRBJ2-5; TRBD2 is the table's D call, not checked against the DNA. TRBV1 is recorded as a pseudogene. The CDR3 contains 18 residues.

The V gene is TRBV10-3, the J gene TRBJ2-1, with TRBD1 matching 8 bases. This CDR3 has 14 residues. The V gene end was trimmed by 8 bases and the J gene end by 7 bases; junction bases not matched to a gene: 10. Germline assignment: CDR1 ENHRY and CDR2 SYGVKD. The CDR3 coding sequence is TGTGCCATCGGGGAACAGGGGGGCTGGAATGAGCAGTTCTTC. It translates to CAIGEQGGWNEQFF.

This rearrangement joins TRBV27 to TRBJ1-5; TRBD1 matches 7 bases. Per germline, CDR1 MNHEY and CDR2 SMNVEV (reference sequence). The ends lost 5 bases at V and 6 bases at J; junction bases unmatched: 7. This CDR3 has 14 amino acids. In DNA, the CDR3 is TGTGCCAGCAGTAGCCGGGACAGTCGTCAGCCCCAGCATTTT. Protein: CASSSRDSRQPQHF.

The chain carries TRBV11-2 and TRBJ2-1, with D perhaps TRBD1 or TRBD2 (6 bases each). V was trimmed by 3 bases and J by 2 bases, leaving 11 bases between them. Germline V gene sequence: CDR1 SGHAT, CDR2 FQNNGV. This CDR3 spans 15 amino acids. The CDR3 reads CASSFAGHPYNEQFF. The CDR3 coding sequence is TGTGCCAGCAGCTTCGCGGGACATCCCTACAATGAGCAGTTCTTC. Based on the CDR3 plus reference TRBV11-2 and TRBJ2-1, the full variable domain is EAGVAQSPRYKIIEKRQSVAFWCNPISGHATLYWYQQILGQGPKLLIQFQNNGVVDDSQLPKDRFSAERLKGVDSTLKIQPAKLEDSAVYLCASSFAGHPYNEQFFGPGTRLTVL.

Only one count was recorded for this clone. V usage is TRBV7-8 and J usage is TRBJ2-7, with a weak D call TRBD1 (6 bases). Germline loops: CDR1 SGHVS, CDR2 FQNEAQ. CDR3 size: 14 residues. Trimming took 4 bases from V and 3 from J, leaving 13 bases between them. The CDR3 nucleotides read TGTGCCAGCAGCTCAAGGACAGTTCTCTACGAGCAGTACTTC. It codes for CASSSRTVLYEQYF.

The genes are TRBV10-3 and TRBJ2-2; D perhaps matches TRBD1 (6 bases). Trimming pared 7 bases from V and 4 bases from J, leaving 16 bases between. The germline V gene encodes CDR1 ENHRY and CDR2 SYGVKD. This CDR3 spans 15 amino acids. CDR3 DNA: TGTGCCATCACTGACCGGGACACTTTCACCGGGGAGCTGTTTTTT. Translation: CAITDRDTFTGELFF.

The V call is TRBV7-9, the J call TRBJ1-3, with D unresolved. In germline, CDR1 is SEHNR, CDR2 FQNEAQ (reference sequence). Trimming took off 7 bases at V and 4 bases at J, with 11 bases between the two ends. The CDR3 covers 13 residues. The CDR3 DNA sequence: TGTGCCAGCACCCGGGGAGTCGGAAACACCATATATTTT. Translation gives CASTRGVGNTIYF.

With regard to this clone: Other DNA sequences from this sample encode an identical CDR3 as well. V is TRBV7-2 and J is TRBJ2-3; D possibly corresponds to TRBD2 (5 bases). From germline, CDR1 is SGHTA and CDR2 FQGNSA. V was pared by 3 bases and J by 2 bases, with 12 bases between. The CDR3 is 15 amino acids. CDR3 residues: CASSFYGGPTDTQYF. CDR3 nucleotides: TGTGCCAGCAGCTTTTATGGCGGGCCCACAGATACGCAGTATTTT. The full variable domain, rest sourced from reference TRBV7-2 and TRBJ2-3, is GAGVSQSPSNKVTEKGKDVELRCDPISGHTALYWYRQSLGQGLEFLIYFQGNSAPDKSGLPSDRFSAERTGGSVSTLTIQRTQQEDSAVYLCASSFYGGPTDTQYFGPGTRLTVL.